A selection of T cell receptor beta chains follows, all from one sample in a study of shared clonotypes between healthy human individuals. Libraries were prepared by immunoSEQ multiplex PCR; TCRdb keeps only in-frame clonotypes and omits some of them. The sample lists hundreds of thousands of clones, about 74% seen once, with around 1.6% in the top ten. Specimen: memory CD4+ T cells sorted from blood. The receptors originated from a woman in her twenties or thirties in good health. Each CDR3 is given with its conserved first and last residue. A D gene is named only where the DNA matches it firmly. Only some rows state a clone size, as once, few, many or a class for expanded clones.

j_call clone_size d_call v_call cdr3_aa cdr3_nt
TRBJ1-3 - TRBD1 TRBV7-8 CASSPDRGLSLGTIYF TGTGCCAGCAGCCCCGACAGGGGGCTATCTCTTGGCACCATATATTTT
TRBJ2-1 - TRBD1 TRBV5-5 CASSPGTGEIREQFF TGTGCCAGCAGCCCAGGGACAGGAGAGATTCGGGAGCAGTTCTTC
TRBJ1-3 - TRBD1 TRBV19 CASSVRDRGLLTPRRGNTIYF TGTGCCAGTAGTGTCCGGGACAGGGGGCTTCTGACTCCCCGGCGAGGAAACACCATATATTTT
TRBJ1-5 few - TRBV29-1 CSVEGGTNQPQHF TGCAGCGTTGAAGGAGGGACCAATCAGCCCCAGCATTTT
TRBJ2-1 many TRBD1 TRBV10-3 CAISGPGQGAINEQFF TGTGCCATCAGTGGTCCGGGACAGGGGGCTATTAATGAGCAGTTCTTC
TRBJ1-1 - - TRBV2 CASSVVGGGTEAFF TGTGCCAGCAGTGTCGTGGGAGGTGGCACTGAAGCTTTCTTT
TRBJ2-1 - - TRBV27 CASSLRLGVYNEQFF TGTGCCAGCAGTCTGAGACTAGGGGTTTACAATGAGCAGTTCTTC
TRBJ1-2 - - TRBV28 CASSAPPAGYTF TGTGCCAGCAGTGCCCCTCCAGCAGGCTACACCTTC
TRBJ1-2 - TRBD1 TRBV7-8 CASSLGVGQGVGYTF TGTGCCAGCAGCTTAGGGGTGGGACAGGGGGTCGGCTACACCTTC
TRBJ2-5 - TRBD2 TRBV5-1 CASSFVLAGRETQYF TGCGCCAGCAGCTTCGTACTAGCGGGACGGGAGACCCAGTACTTC
TRBJ2-2 - TRBD2 TRBV5-1 CASSLAGVNTGELFF TGCGCCAGCAGCTTAGCGGGAGTAAACACCGGGGAGCTGTTTTTT
TRBJ1-1 - TRBD1 TRBV5-5 CASSPQGSTEAFF TGTGCCAGCAGCCCACAGGGGAGCACTGAAGCTTTCTTT
TRBJ2-3 - TRBD2 TRBV11-2 CASSLDALAGVTDTQYF TGTGCCAGCAGCTTAGACGCGTTAGCGGGAGTCACCGATACGCAGTATTTT
TRBJ2-3 - - TRBV1 CTSSQVAAGDNPARDTQYF TGCACCAGCAGCCAAGTTGCAGCGGGAGACAACCCAGCCCGGGATACGCAGTATTTT
TRBJ2-5 - TRBD2 TRBV7-9 CASSPASAGGGTQYF TGTGCCAGCAGCCCTGCCTCAGCGGGAGGCGGGACCCAGTACTTC
TRBJ2-7 - TRBD2 TRBV6-1 CASSGRTSGSYEQYF TGTGCCAGCAGTGGACGGACTAGCGGCTCCTACGAGCAGTACTTC
TRBJ1-3 - TRBD1 TRBV6-5 CASSSTGSSGNTIYF TGTGCCAGCAGTTCGACAGGGAGCTCTGGAAACACCATATATTTT
TRBJ1-2 - - TRBV2 CASTRTGDYGYTF TGTGCCAGCACCCGAACGGGGGACTATGGCTACACCTTC
TRBJ2-1 - - TRBV11-2 CASSRTGTPNEQFF TGTGCCAGCAGCCGAACCGGGACACCGAATGAGCAGTTCTTC
TRBJ2-1 - - TRBV18 CASSPRGSSYNEQFF TGTGCCAGCTCACCAAGGGGGAGCTCCTACAATGAGCAGTTCTTC
TRBJ2-1 few TRBD2 TRBV18 CASSATSGMVYNEQFF TGTGCCAGCTCCGCGACTAGCGGGATGGTTTACAATGAGCAGTTCTTC
TRBJ2-7 many - TRBV19 CATQDRYEQYF TGTGCCACCCAGGACCGCTACGAGCAGTACTTC
TRBJ2-7 - TRBD1 TRBV5-1 CASSPDRVPYEQYF TGCGCCAGCAGCCCGGACAGGGTCCCCTACGAGCAGTACTTC
TRBJ2-3 - - TRBV30 CAWKIRDTSTDTQYF TGTGCCTGGAAAATCCGGGACACCAGCACAGATACGCAGTATTTT
TRBJ2-7 - - TRBV27 CASRSSSYEQYF TGTGCCAGCAGGTCCTCCTCCTACGAGCAGTACTTC
TRBJ2-3 - - TRBV9 CASSRPRPIF TGTGCCAGCAGCCGACCCCGACCCATTTTT
TRBJ2-5 - - TRBV5-8 CASSWDGTIQETQYF TGTGCCAGCAGCTGGGACGGGACAATCCAAGAGACCCAGTACTTC
TRBJ2-5 - - TRBV5-4 CASSLGGEETQYF TGTGCCAGCAGCTTGGGGGGAGAGGAGACCCAGTACTTC
TRBJ1-2 - TRBD1 TRBV6-6 CASSVRDRRDYGYTF TGTGCCAGCAGTGTCCGGGACAGGAGGGACTATGGCTACACCTTC
TRBJ1-5 - - TRBV2 CASSEIRGAGNQPQHF TGTGCCAGCAGTGAAATCAGGGGCGCGGGCAATCAGCCCCAGCATTTT
TRBJ2-5 - - TRBV7-2 CASSLIETQYF TGTGCCAGCAGCTTGATAGAGACCCAGTACTTC
TRBJ1-5 once - TRBV6-1 CASSLRRDQPQHF TGTGCCAGCAGTTTACGCCGGGATCAGCCCCAGCATTTT
TRBJ2-7 - - TRBV7-9 CASSPPGQGVYEQYF TGTGCCAGCAGCCCTCCTGGGCAGGGAGTCTACGAGCAGTACTTC
TRBJ2-7 - - TRBV28 CASGNLGRYEQYF TGTGCCAGCGGAAACTTAGGGCGCTACGAGCAGTACTTC
TRBJ2-1 - - TRBV7-7 CASSPDSIGGNEQFF TGTGCCAGCAGCCCGGACTCGATAGGGGGCAATGAGCAGTTCTTC
TRBJ1-2 - - TRBV6-6 CASSSTGNYGYTF TGTGCCAGCAGTTCAACAGGGAACTATGGCTACACCTTC
TRBJ2-1 - TRBD2 TRBV5-1 CASSLGTSGAFYNEQFF TGCGCCAGCAGCTTGGGGACTAGCGGAGCATTTTACAATGAGCAGTTCTTC
TRBJ2-7 - TRBD2 TRBV18 CASSPPTSGSHEQYF TGTGCCAGCTCACCACCGACTAGCGGGAGCCACGAGCAGTACTTC
TRBJ1-3 - - TRBV7-2 CASSLAGGFSGNTIYF TGTGCCAGCAGCTTAGCTGGCGGATTCTCTGGAAACACCATATATTTT
TRBJ1-1 - - TRBV5-1 CASSLGVNTEAFF TGCGCCAGCAGCTTGGGAGTTAACACTGAAGCTTTCTTT
TRBJ1-3 - TRBD1 TRBV15 CATSQGTGGNTIYF TGTGCCACCAGCCAAGGGACAGGGGGAAACACCATATATTTT
TRBJ1-5 once - TRBV6-1 CASSERRGQPQHF TGTGCCAGCAGTGAGAGAAGGGGTCAGCCCCAGCATTTT
TRBJ2-2 - - TRBV2 CASSGHHTGELFF TGTGCCAGCAGTGGACACCATACCGGGGAGCTGTTTTTT
TRBJ2-7 - TRBD2 TRBV5-1 CASSLVGGGTSVAYEQYF TGCGCCAGCAGCTTGGTTGGGGGCGGGACTAGCGTCGCCTACGAGCAGTACTTC
TRBJ1-4 once - TRBV5-1 CASSLEAVNEKLFF TGCGCCAGCAGCTTGGAGGCAGTCAATGAAAAACTGTTTTTT
TRBJ1-4 - - TRBV7-9 CASSHRATNEKLFF TGTGCCAGCAGCCACAGGGCAACTAATGAAAAACTGTTTTTT
TRBJ2-5 - - TRBV7-9 CASSFGAQETQYF TGTGCCAGCAGCTTTGGAGCCCAAGAGACCCAGTACTTC
TRBJ2-1 once TRBD1 TRBV7-9 CASSAAGTGDYNEQFF TGTGCCAGCAGCGCAGCCGGGACAGGGGATTACAATGAGCAGTTCTTC
TRBJ1-5 - - TRBV7-2 CASSRQQYSNQPQHF TGTGCCAGCAGCCGACAGCAGTATAGCAATCAGCCCCAGCATTTT
TRBJ2-7 - - TRBV7-8 CASSLALAYEQYF TGTGCCAGCAGCTTAGCGCTTGCGTACGAGCAGTACTTC
TRBJ2-5 - - TRBV6-5 CASSLLEETQYF TGTGCCAGCAGCCTCCTGGAGGAGACCCAGTACTTC
TRBJ2-1 many - TRBV30 CAWSVTGSSYNEQFF TGTGCCTGGAGTGTTACGGGAAGCTCCTACAATGAGCAGTTCTTC
TRBJ2-1 - - TRBV10-3 CAISESGTLLNEQFF TGTGCCATCAGTGAGTCCGGGACTCTACTAAATGAGCAGTTCTTC
TRBJ1-1 - TRBD1 TRBV27 CASRRTGQGGDERTFF TGTGCCAGCAGAAGAACGGGACAGGGAGGAGATGAGAGGACTTTCTTT
TRBJ2-7 - TRBD1 TRBV19 CASIQPPGTETYEQYF TGTGCCAGTATCCAACCCCCCGGGACAGAGACCTACGAGCAGTACTTC
TRBJ1-4 few - TRBV28 CASSRYLGGTNEKLFF TGTGCCAGCAGTCGATACCTGGGCGGAACTAATGAAAAACTGTTTTTT
TRBJ2-1 - - TRBV4-1 CASSHFYPEQFF TGCGCCAGCAGCCATTTCTATCCCGAGCAGTTCTTC
TRBJ2-6 - - TRBV28 CASTPLLPGANVLTF TGTGCCAGCACGCCTCTTCTTCCTGGGGCCAACGTCCTGACTTTC
TRBJ2-3 - - TRBV29-1 CSVEVAPGGTDTQYF TGCAGCGTTGAGGTTGCACCTGGGGGGACAGATACGCAGTATTTT
TRBJ2-7 - TRBD1 TRBV18 CASSPDRIGEQYF TGTGCCAGCTCGCCGGACAGGATCGGCGAGCAGTACTTC